This T cell receptor (beta chain) stems from a study of neoadjuvant anti-PD-1 for oral cavity cancer. Study context: Around day 43, patients without progression received a fourth nivolumab dose before surgery. Study-wide findings and caveats: Pretreatment Treg/Th17 ratio correlated inversely with post-treatment tumor clonality.

Time point of the sample: after neoadjuvant nivolumab, at surgical resection. The CDR3 loop spans 16 amino acids. The germline gives CDR1 SGHTS, CDR2 YDEGEE. The V end lost 3 bases, the J end lost 6 bases, and 21 bases lay between the germline ends. As regards this clone: Its antigen is not identified.

Assay: immunoSEQ multiplex PCR; the TCRdb copy retains only in-frame clones and omits some. The data hold about 23,000 clones, with 45% observed a single time. The V and J genes are TRBV5-8 and TRBJ1-1, with D tentatively TRBD1 (6 bases). The source was tumor tissue, collected after nivolumab (anti-PD-1) treatment. The sequence derives from a person aged 40-85 years with oral cavity squamous cell carcinoma. The CDR3 DNA is TGTGCCAGCAGCTCCTGGGACATCCCTGACACGCCTGAAGCTTTCTTT. Its translation is CASSSWDIPDTPEAFF.